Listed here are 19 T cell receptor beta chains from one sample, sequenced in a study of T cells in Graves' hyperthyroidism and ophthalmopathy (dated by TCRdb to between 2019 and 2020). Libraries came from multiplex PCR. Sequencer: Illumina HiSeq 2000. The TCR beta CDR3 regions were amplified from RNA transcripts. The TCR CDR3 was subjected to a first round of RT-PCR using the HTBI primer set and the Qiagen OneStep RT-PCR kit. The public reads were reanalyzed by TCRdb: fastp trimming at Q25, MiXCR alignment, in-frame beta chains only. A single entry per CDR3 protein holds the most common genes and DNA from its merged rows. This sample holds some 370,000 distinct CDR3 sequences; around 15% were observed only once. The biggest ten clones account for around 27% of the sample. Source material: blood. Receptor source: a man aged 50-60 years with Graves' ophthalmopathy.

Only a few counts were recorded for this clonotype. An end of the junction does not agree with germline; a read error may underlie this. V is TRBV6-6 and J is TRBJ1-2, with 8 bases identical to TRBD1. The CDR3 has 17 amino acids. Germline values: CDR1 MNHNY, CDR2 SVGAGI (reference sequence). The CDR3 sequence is CASSYGARGLGSYGYTF. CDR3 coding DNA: TGTGCCAGCAGTTACGGAGCCAGGGGGCTAGGAAGTTATGGCTACACTTTC.

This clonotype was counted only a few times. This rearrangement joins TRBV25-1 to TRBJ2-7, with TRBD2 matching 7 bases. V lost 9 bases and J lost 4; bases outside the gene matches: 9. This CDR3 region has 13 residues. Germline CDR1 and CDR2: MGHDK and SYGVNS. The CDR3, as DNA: TGTGCCAGTCTCGGGGCGGGAGCATACGAGCAGTACTTC. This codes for CASLGAGAYEQYF.

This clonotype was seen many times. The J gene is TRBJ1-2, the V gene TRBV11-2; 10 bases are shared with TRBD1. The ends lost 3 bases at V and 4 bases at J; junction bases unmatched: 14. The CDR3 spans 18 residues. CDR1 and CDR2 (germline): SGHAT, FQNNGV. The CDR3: CASSFNRDRGNSFYGYTF. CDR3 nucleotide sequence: TGTGCCAGCAGCTTTAATCGGGACAGGGGAAATTCCTTCTATGGCTACACCTTC.

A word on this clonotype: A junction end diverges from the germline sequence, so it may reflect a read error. The CDR3, as DNA: TGTGCCAGCAGCGTAGGGACAGCAGATTCCTACGAGCAGTACTTC. This sequence encodes CASSVGTADSYEQYF. V and J are TRBV13 and TRBJ2-7; 7 bases are shared with TRBD1. This CDR3 comprises 15 residues. Germline CDR1 and CDR2: PRHDT and FYEKMQ (reference sequence).

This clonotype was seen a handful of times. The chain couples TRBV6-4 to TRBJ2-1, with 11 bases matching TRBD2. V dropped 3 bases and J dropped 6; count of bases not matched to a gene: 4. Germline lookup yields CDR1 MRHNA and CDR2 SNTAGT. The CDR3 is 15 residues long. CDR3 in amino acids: CASSEGSGRANEQFF. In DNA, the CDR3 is TGTGCCAGCAGTGAAGGTAGCGGGAGGGCCAATGAGCAGTTCTTC.

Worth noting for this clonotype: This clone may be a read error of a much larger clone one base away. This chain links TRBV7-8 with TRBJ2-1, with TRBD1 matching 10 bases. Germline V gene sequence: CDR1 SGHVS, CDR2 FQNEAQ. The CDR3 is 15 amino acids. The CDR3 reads CPSSPDRGPYNEQFF. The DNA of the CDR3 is TGTCCCAGCAGTCCCGACAGGGGGCCCTACAATGAGCAGTTCTTC.

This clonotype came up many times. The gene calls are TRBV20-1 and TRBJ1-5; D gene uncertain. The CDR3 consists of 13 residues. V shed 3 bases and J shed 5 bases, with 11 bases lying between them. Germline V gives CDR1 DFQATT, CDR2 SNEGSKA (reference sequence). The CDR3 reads CSARVGRDQPQHF. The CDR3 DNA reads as TGCAGTGCTAGGGTAGGGAGGGATCAGCCCCAGCATTTT.

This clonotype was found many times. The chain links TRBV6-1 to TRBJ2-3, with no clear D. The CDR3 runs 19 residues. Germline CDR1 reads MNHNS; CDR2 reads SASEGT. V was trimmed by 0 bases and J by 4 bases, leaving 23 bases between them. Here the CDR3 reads CASSEARQYSAWFADTQYF. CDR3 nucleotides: TGTGCCAGCAGTGAAGCGAGGCAATACAGCGCGTGGTTCGCAGATACGCAGTATTTT.

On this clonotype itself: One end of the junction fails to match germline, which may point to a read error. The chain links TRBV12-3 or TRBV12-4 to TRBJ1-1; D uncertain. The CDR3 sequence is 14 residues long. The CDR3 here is CASSFNVAATESFF. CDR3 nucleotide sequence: TGTGCCAGCAGTTTCAATGTGGCGGCCACTGAATCTTTCTTT.

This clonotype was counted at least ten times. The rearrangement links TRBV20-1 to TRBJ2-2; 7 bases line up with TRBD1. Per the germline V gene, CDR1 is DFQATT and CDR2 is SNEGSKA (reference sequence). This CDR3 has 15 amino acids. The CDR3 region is CSANLPGQRTGELFF. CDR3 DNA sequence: TGCAGCGCCAACCTCCCGGGACAGCGGACCGGGGAGCTGTTTTTT.

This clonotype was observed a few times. The CDR3 DNA follows: TGCAGTGCTAGTCGGGGTTACACTGAAGCTTTCTTT. It encodes CSASRGYTEAFF. This chain uses TRBV20-1 with TRBJ1-1; D unclear. The CDR3 has 12 residues. The V end was cut by 3 bases, the J end by 3 bases, with 8 bases between. Per germline, CDR1 DFQATT and CDR2 SNEGSKA (reference sequence).

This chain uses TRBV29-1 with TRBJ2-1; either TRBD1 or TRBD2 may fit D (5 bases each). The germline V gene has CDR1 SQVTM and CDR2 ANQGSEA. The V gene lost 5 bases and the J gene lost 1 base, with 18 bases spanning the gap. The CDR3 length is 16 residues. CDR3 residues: CSVSPFEGESYNEQFF. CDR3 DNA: TGCAGCGTTTCGCCATTCGAAGGGGAGTCCTACAATGAGCAGTTCTTC.

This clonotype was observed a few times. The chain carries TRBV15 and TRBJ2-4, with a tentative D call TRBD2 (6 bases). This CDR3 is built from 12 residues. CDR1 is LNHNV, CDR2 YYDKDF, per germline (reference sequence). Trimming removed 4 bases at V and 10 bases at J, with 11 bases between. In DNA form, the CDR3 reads TGTGCCACCAGCACACTTGGGGGGATTCAGTACTTC. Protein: CATSTLGGIQYF.

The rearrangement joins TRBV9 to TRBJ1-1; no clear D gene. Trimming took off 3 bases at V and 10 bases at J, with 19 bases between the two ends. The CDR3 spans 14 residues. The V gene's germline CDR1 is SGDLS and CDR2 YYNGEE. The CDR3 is CASSEPHHDTAAFF. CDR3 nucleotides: TGTGCCAGCAGCGAGCCCCACCATGACACGGCAGCTTTCTTT.

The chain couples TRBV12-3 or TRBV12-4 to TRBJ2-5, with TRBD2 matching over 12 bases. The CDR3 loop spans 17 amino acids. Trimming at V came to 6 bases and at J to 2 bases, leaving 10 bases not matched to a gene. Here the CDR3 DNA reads TGTGCCAGCAGATCCCGACTAGCGGGAGTAGAACAAGAGACCCAGTACTTC. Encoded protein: CASRSRLAGVEQETQYF.

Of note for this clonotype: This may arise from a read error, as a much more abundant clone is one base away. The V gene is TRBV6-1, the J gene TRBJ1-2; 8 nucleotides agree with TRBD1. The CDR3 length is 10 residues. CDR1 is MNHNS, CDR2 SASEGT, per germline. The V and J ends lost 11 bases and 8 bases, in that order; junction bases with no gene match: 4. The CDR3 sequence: CARGQGGYTF. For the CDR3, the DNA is TGTGCCCGCGGACAGGGAGGCTACACCTTC.

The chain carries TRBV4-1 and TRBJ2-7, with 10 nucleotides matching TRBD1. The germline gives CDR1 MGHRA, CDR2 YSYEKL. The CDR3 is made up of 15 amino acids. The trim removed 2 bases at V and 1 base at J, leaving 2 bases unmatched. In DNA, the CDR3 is TGCGCCAGCAGCCAACCGGGACAGGGGTCCTACGAGCAGTACTTC. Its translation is CASSQPGQGSYEQYF.

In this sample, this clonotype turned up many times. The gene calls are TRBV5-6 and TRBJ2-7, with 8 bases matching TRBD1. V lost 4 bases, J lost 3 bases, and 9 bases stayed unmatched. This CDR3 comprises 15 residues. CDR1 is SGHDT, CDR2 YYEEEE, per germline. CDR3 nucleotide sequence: TGTGCCAGCAGCCCGGACGCAGGGGGCGACTACGAGCAGTACTTC. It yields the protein CASSPDAGGDYEQYF.

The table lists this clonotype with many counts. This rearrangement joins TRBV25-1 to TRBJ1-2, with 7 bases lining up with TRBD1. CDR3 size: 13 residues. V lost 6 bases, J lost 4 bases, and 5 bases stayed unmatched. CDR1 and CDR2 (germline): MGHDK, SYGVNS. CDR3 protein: CASRSTGVYGYTF. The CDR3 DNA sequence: TGTGCCAGCAGATCAACAGGGGTCTATGGCTACACCTTC.